Listed below are T cell receptor beta chains from one sample, sequenced in a study of shared clonotypes between healthy human individuals. Clones were sequenced by immunoSEQ multiplex PCR, and TCRdb holds only the in-frame ones, with some missing. The data contain about 2 million clones, approximately 95% of them singletons. Sequenced material: naive CD4+ T cells sorted from blood. Source of these receptors: a young man in good health. Both conserved end residues are part of each CDR3. The D gene is left open where the match is weak. Clone size is stated in some rows and not others, as once, few, many or a class when expanded.

cdr3_aa: CASSPTGNTEAFF
cdr3_nt: TGTGCCAGCTCACCTACAGGGAACACTGAAGCTTTCTTT
j_call: TRBJ1-1
d_call: .
v_call: TRBV18
clone_size: .

cdr3_aa: CASSQSLADTQYF
cdr3_nt: TGTGCCAGCAGCCAGTCATTGGCAGATACGCAGTATTTT
j_call: TRBJ2-3
d_call: .
v_call: TRBV4-2
clone_size: .

cdr3_aa: CASSDDTDTQYF
cdr3_nt: TGCGCCAGCAGTGACGACACAGATACGCAGTATTTT
j_call: TRBJ2-3
d_call: .
v_call: TRBV10-2
clone_size: .

cdr3_aa: CSVAEGETQYF
cdr3_nt: TGCAGCGTGGCGGAGGGAGAGACCCAGTACTTC
j_call: TRBJ2-5
d_call: .
v_call: TRBV29-1
clone_size: .

cdr3_aa: CSVSGASSGNTIYF
cdr3_nt: TGCAGCGTCTCAGGGGCGAGCTCTGGAAACACCATATATTTT
j_call: TRBJ1-3
d_call: .
v_call: TRBV29-1
clone_size: once

cdr3_aa: CASSLDRGFEYF
cdr3_nt: TGTGCCAGCAGTTTGGACAGGGGTTTCGAGTACTTC
j_call: TRBJ2-7
d_call: TRBD1
v_call: TRBV6-6
clone_size: .

cdr3_aa: CASSALAVLTGELFF
cdr3_nt: TGTGCCAGCAGCGCACTAGCAGTCTTAACCGGGGAGCTGTTTTTT
j_call: TRBJ2-2
d_call: .
v_call: TRBV7-9
clone_size: .

cdr3_aa: CASSPGLGSSPLHF
cdr3_nt: TGTGCCAGCAGCCCCGGTCTGGGTAGCTCACCCCTCCACTTT
j_call: TRBJ1-6
d_call: .
v_call: TRBV5-4
clone_size: .

cdr3_aa: CARLRTAREQYF
cdr3_nt: TGTGCCAGGTTGAGGACAGCTCGGGAGCAGTACTTC
j_call: TRBJ2-7
d_call: .
v_call: TRBV6-4
clone_size: .

cdr3_aa: CAISESRRYEQYF
cdr3_nt: TGTGCCATCAGTGAGTCCCGTCGTTACGAGCAGTACTTC
j_call: TRBJ2-7
d_call: .
v_call: TRBV10-3
clone_size: .

cdr3_aa: CASSLGQVYGYTF
cdr3_nt: TGTGCCAGCAGCCTGGGACAGGTTTATGGCTACACCTTC
j_call: TRBJ1-2
d_call: TRBD1
v_call: TRBV6-6
clone_size: .

cdr3_aa: CASSGQIYEQYF
cdr3_nt: TGTGCCAGCAGCGGACAGATTTACGAGCAGTACTTC
j_call: TRBJ2-7
d_call: .
v_call: TRBV28
clone_size: .

cdr3_aa: CASSTPVLNTGELFF
cdr3_nt: TGTGCCAGCAGTACCCCGGTCCTTAACACCGGGGAGCTGTTTTTT
j_call: TRBJ2-2
d_call: .
v_call: TRBV28
clone_size: .

cdr3_aa: CASSVASGRLVYNEQFF
cdr3_nt: TGTGCCAGCAGCGTAGCTTCAGGGCGTCTGGTCTACAATGAGCAGTTCTTC
j_call: TRBJ2-1
d_call: .
v_call: TRBV9
clone_size: .

cdr3_aa: CASSGLAGASLGTGELFF
cdr3_nt: TGTGCCAGCAGCGGACTAGCGGGGGCCTCATTAGGCACCGGGGAGCTGTTTTTT
j_call: TRBJ2-2
d_call: TRBD2
v_call: TRBV5-8
clone_size: .

cdr3_aa: CAWSRQGAYEQYF
cdr3_nt: TGTGCCTGGAGTAGGCAGGGGGCCTACGAGCAGTACTTC
j_call: TRBJ2-7
d_call: TRBD1
v_call: TRBV30
clone_size: .

cdr3_aa: CASSQTLPGEKLFF
cdr3_nt: TGCGCCAGCAGCCAGACGCTACCGGGTGAAAAACTGTTTTTT
j_call: TRBJ1-4
d_call: .
v_call: TRBV5-1
clone_size: .

cdr3_aa: CASSLAPGVEQYF
cdr3_nt: TGTGCCAGCAGCTTAGCGCCCGGGGTCGAGCAGTACTTC
j_call: TRBJ2-7
d_call: .
v_call: TRBV7-2
clone_size: .

cdr3_aa: CASSQTTDRGIGDTGNTIYF
cdr3_nt: TGCGCCAGCAGCCAAACGACGGACAGGGGGATTGGGGATACTGGAAACACCATATATTTT
j_call: TRBJ1-3
d_call: TRBD1
v_call: TRBV4-1
clone_size: .

cdr3_aa: CASSPTIGEKLFF
cdr3_nt: TGTGCCAGCAGCCCGACAATAGGGGAAAAACTGTTTTTT
j_call: TRBJ1-4
d_call: .
v_call: TRBV7-9
clone_size: .

cdr3_aa: CASRTGGTGNSPLHF
cdr3_nt: TGTGCCAGCAGGACGGGAGGGACAGGGAATTCACCCCTCCACTTT
j_call: TRBJ1-6
d_call: TRBD1
v_call: TRBV6-9
clone_size: .

cdr3_aa: CASSLEGSISTNTF
cdr3_nt: TGTGCCAGCAGCTTAGAAGGGTCGATTTCTACGAACACCTTC
j_call: TRBJ1-2
d_call: .
v_call: TRBV7-9
clone_size: .

cdr3_aa: CSVGAISTDTQYF
cdr3_nt: TGCAGCGTTGGGGCCATAAGCACAGATACGCAGTATTTT
j_call: TRBJ2-3
d_call: .
v_call: TRBV29-1
clone_size: .

cdr3_aa: CASSFGTSGTDTQYF
cdr3_nt: TGCGCCAGCAGCTTTGGGACTAGCGGGACAGATACGCAGTATTTT
j_call: TRBJ2-3
d_call: TRBD2
v_call: TRBV5-1
clone_size: .

cdr3_aa: CASTRTSGVGDTQYF
cdr3_nt: TGTGCCAGCACCCGGACTAGCGGGGTAGGAGATACGCAGTATTTT
j_call: TRBJ2-3
d_call: TRBD2
v_call: TRBV4-2
clone_size: .

cdr3_aa: CASSPETLNYGYTF
cdr3_nt: TGCGCCAGCAGCCCGGAGACACTTAACTATGGCTACACCTTC
j_call: TRBJ1-2
d_call: .
v_call: TRBV5-1
clone_size: .

cdr3_aa: CASSRQGLNTEAFF
cdr3_nt: TGTGCCAGCTCCCGACAGGGTTTGAACACTGAAGCTTTCTTT
j_call: TRBJ1-1
d_call: TRBD1
v_call: TRBV18
clone_size: .

cdr3_aa: CATSRDMPVNTEAFF
cdr3_nt: TGTGCCACCAGCAGAGATATGCCAGTGAACACTGAAGCTTTCTTT
j_call: TRBJ1-1
d_call: .
v_call: TRBV15
clone_size: once

cdr3_aa: CASSQRQQGAVTEAFF
cdr3_nt: TGTGCCAGCTCTCAGAGGCAACAGGGAGCCGTAACTGAAGCTTTCTTT
j_call: TRBJ1-1
d_call: .
v_call: TRBV18
clone_size: .

cdr3_aa: CASSGLAGGDTQYF
cdr3_nt: TGCGCCAGCAGTGGACTAGCGGGGGGAGATACGCAGTATTTT
j_call: TRBJ2-3
d_call: TRBD2
v_call: TRBV10-1
clone_size: .

cdr3_aa: CASSIVSGAQHF
cdr3_nt: TGTGCCAGCAGTATTGTCAGTGGGGCCCAGCATTTT
j_call: TRBJ1-5
d_call: .
v_call: TRBV7-2
clone_size: .

cdr3_aa: CASSAAGLAGGGTDTQYF
cdr3_nt: TGTGCCAGCAGCGCCGCCGGACTAGCGGGGGGGGGCACAGATACGCAGTATTTT
j_call: TRBJ2-3
d_call: TRBD2
v_call: TRBV11-2
clone_size: .

cdr3_aa: CASSELKGAGSKNIQYF
cdr3_nt: TGTGCCAGCAGTGAATTAAAGGGGGCAGGATCCAAAAACATTCAGTACTTC
j_call: TRBJ2-4
d_call: TRBD1
v_call: TRBV6-1
clone_size: .

cdr3_aa: CATSRDSGPRYEQYF
cdr3_nt: TGTGCCACCAGCAGAGATTCCGGACCGCGCTACGAGCAGTACTTC
j_call: TRBJ2-7
d_call: .
v_call: TRBV15
clone_size: .

cdr3_aa: CASSLASYDTQYF
cdr3_nt: TGTGCCAGCAGCTTAGCCTCGTACGATACGCAGTATTTT
j_call: TRBJ2-3
d_call: .
v_call: TRBV7-9
clone_size: .

cdr3_aa: CASSPGQQNTEAFF
cdr3_nt: TGCGCCAGCAGCCCTGGACAGCAGAACACTGAAGCTTTCTTT
j_call: TRBJ1-1
d_call: .
v_call: TRBV4-3
clone_size: once

cdr3_aa: CASSLGTDESTLHF
cdr3_nt: TGCGCCAGCAGCCTCGGGACAGATGAGTCTACCCTCCACTTT
j_call: TRBJ1-6
d_call: TRBD1
v_call: TRBV5-1
clone_size: .

cdr3_aa: CASSLGRAAYNEQFF
cdr3_nt: TGTGCCAGCAGTTTGGGCAGGGCCGCCTACAATGAGCAGTTCTTC
j_call: TRBJ2-1
d_call: .
v_call: TRBV27
clone_size: .

cdr3_aa: CASSLRPNSGANVLTF
cdr3_nt: TGTGCCAGCAGTTTAAGGCCGAACTCTGGGGCCAACGTCCTGACTTTC
j_call: TRBJ2-6
d_call: .
v_call: TRBV27
clone_size: .

cdr3_aa: CASSRSRLGDTEAFF
cdr3_nt: TGTGCCAGCAGTCGGAGCAGGTTGGGGGACACTGAAGCTTTCTTT
j_call: TRBJ1-1
d_call: .
v_call: TRBV28
clone_size: .

cdr3_aa: CATTSGGETQYF
cdr3_nt: TGTGCCACGACTAGCGGGGGGGAGACCCAGTACTTC
j_call: TRBJ2-5
d_call: TRBD2
v_call: TRBV6-1
clone_size: once

cdr3_aa: CASSVAGGNQPQHF
cdr3_nt: TGTGCCAGCAGCGTAGCCGGGGGCAATCAGCCCCAGCATTTT
j_call: TRBJ1-5
d_call: .
v_call: TRBV9
clone_size: .

cdr3_aa: CASSLGSGKIPYEQYF
cdr3_nt: TGTGCCAGCAGCTTAGGCAGCGGGAAGATCCCCTACGAGCAGTACTTC
j_call: TRBJ2-7
d_call: TRBD2
v_call: TRBV11-2
clone_size: once

cdr3_aa: CAWTARGQGNQPQHF
cdr3_nt: TGTGCCTGGACCGCCAGGGGGCAGGGCAATCAGCCCCAGCATTTT
j_call: TRBJ1-5
d_call: TRBD1
v_call: TRBV30
clone_size: .

cdr3_aa: CASSVGPIATYEQYF
cdr3_nt: TGTGCCAGCAGCGTAGGACCTATCGCGACCTACGAGCAGTACTTC
j_call: TRBJ2-7
d_call: .
v_call: TRBV9
clone_size: .

cdr3_aa: CASSYRTGGSTDTQYF
cdr3_nt: TGTGCCAGCAGTTACAGGACAGGGGGGAGCACAGATACGCAGTATTTT
j_call: TRBJ2-3
d_call: TRBD1
v_call: TRBV6-5
clone_size: .

cdr3_aa: CASSRGRNTGELFF
cdr3_nt: TGTGCCAGCAGTCGGGGACGGAACACCGGGGAGCTGTTTTTT
j_call: TRBJ2-2
d_call: .
v_call: TRBV2
clone_size: .

cdr3_aa: CASSPKPQGGSDTQYF
cdr3_nt: TGCGCCAGCAGCCCCAAACCACAGGGGGGGTCCGATACGCAGTATTTT
j_call: TRBJ2-3
d_call: .
v_call: TRBV5-1
clone_size: .

cdr3_aa: CASSRSTGEQFF
cdr3_nt: TGCGCCAGCAGTCGGAGCACGGGGGAGCAGTTCTTC
j_call: TRBJ2-1
d_call: .
v_call: TRBV10-1
clone_size: .

cdr3_aa: CASSLEVEGMGYGYTF
cdr3_nt: TGCGCCAGCAGCTTGGAGGTTGAGGGGATGGGTTATGGCTACACCTTC
j_call: TRBJ1-2
d_call: .
v_call: TRBV5-1
clone_size: .

cdr3_aa: CASSFGTPNQPQHF
cdr3_nt: TGTGCCAGCAGCTTCGGCACGCCGAATCAGCCCCAGCATTTT
j_call: TRBJ1-5
d_call: .
v_call: TRBV5-6
clone_size: .

cdr3_aa: CASSSSGGRETQYF
cdr3_nt: TGTGCCAGCAGTTCATCAGGGGGCAGGGAGACCCAGTACTTC
j_call: TRBJ2-5
d_call: TRBD1
v_call: TRBV28
clone_size: .

cdr3_aa: CASSEAGGRVTGELFF
cdr3_nt: TGTGCCAGCAGTGAAGCGGGGGGGCGCGTCACCGGGGAGCTGTTTTTT
j_call: TRBJ2-2
d_call: .
v_call: TRBV6-1
clone_size: .

cdr3_aa: CASSQAIDRGRYGYTF
cdr3_nt: TGTGCCAGCAGCCAAGCTATAGACAGAGGGCGGTATGGCTACACCTTC
j_call: TRBJ1-2
d_call: .
v_call: TRBV4-2
clone_size: few

cdr3_aa: CASSVAGAYNEQFF
cdr3_nt: TGCGCCAGCAGTGTAGCGGGAGCATACAATGAGCAGTTCTTC
j_call: TRBJ2-1
d_call: TRBD2
v_call: TRBV10-1
clone_size: .

cdr3_aa: CASSQSLAGDSSYNEQFF
cdr3_nt: TGTGCCAGCAGCCAATCACTAGCGGGAGACAGCTCCTACAATGAGCAGTTCTTC
j_call: TRBJ2-1
d_call: TRBD2
v_call: TRBV4-2
clone_size: .